These 26 T cell receptor beta chains were sequenced from one sample in a study of T cells after yellow fever vaccination. Using its own MiXCR run on the 5' RACE reads, TCRdb lists one record per CDR3 protein. The sample holds about 360,000 distinct CDR3 sequences; under 7.5% are singletons and the top ten take approximately 15%. Sample: PBMCs, taken 5 days after the yellow fever booster vaccination. The receptors derive from a man in his thirties or forties who received the YFV17D yellow fever vaccine.

This clonotype was detected many times. Written as DNA, the CDR3 is TGCGCCAGCAGACCCGCACAAGAGACCCAGTACTTC. Its translation: CASRPAQETQYF. The rearrangement uses TRBV5-1 and TRBJ2-5; D gene uncertain. The CDR3 extends over 12 amino acids. Trimming took 5 bases from V and 2 from J, leaving 7 bases between them. Germline assignment: CDR1 SGHRS and CDR2 YFSETQ. The complete variable domain, with remaining parts taken from reference TRBV5-1 and TRBJ2-5, reads KAGVTQTPRYLIKTRGQQVTLSCSPISGHRSVSWYQQTPGQGLQFLFEYFSETQRNKGNFPGRFSGRQFSNSRSEMNVSTLELGDSALYLCASRPAQETQYFGPGTRLLVL.

This clonotype was counted many times. The rearrangement uses TRBV30 and TRBJ2-1, with D tentatively TRBD1 or TRBD2 (5 bases each). The length of the CDR3 is 15 residues. Germline CDR1 GTSNPN, CDR2 SVGIG (reference sequence). Trimming removed 1 base at V and 8 bases at J, with 18 bases between. CDR3 loop: CAWSAGRRFPDEQFF. The CDR3 DNA follows: TGTGCCTGGAGTGCGGGACGAAGGTTTCCGGATGAGCAGTTCTTC.

In this sample, this clonotype turned up a few times. The CDR3 DNA reads TGTGCCATCAGCCAGGGACTAGTCAGGGACAATGAGCAGTTCTTC. Its protein is CAISQGLVRDNEQFF. The gene calls are TRBV10-3 and TRBJ2-1; TRBD2 matches 8 bases. CDR3 size: 15 residues. Germline V gene data show CDR1 as ENHRY and CDR2 as SYGVKD. V lost 6 bases, J lost 5 bases, and 9 bases stayed unmatched.

This clonotype was detected many times. As DNA, the CDR3 is TGTGCCAGCAGTTACTCGTCGACAGGGGTAGCCAAAAACATTCAGTACTTC. This codes for CASSYSSTGVAKNIQYF. This chain uses TRBV6-5 with TRBJ2-4; 8 nucleotides line up with TRBD1. Germline V gives CDR1 MNHEY, CDR2 SVGAGI. The CDR3 is made up of 17 amino acids. Trimming removed 0 bases from V and 0 bases from J; junction bases left unmatched: 4.

This chain connects TRBV24-1 to TRBJ2-1, with D hard to call. The V end lost 4 bases, the J end lost 6 bases, and 12 bases lay between the germline ends. Germline lookup yields CDR1 KGHDR and CDR2 SFDVKD. The CDR3 length is 14 residues. The CDR3 coding sequence is TGTGCCACCAGTGACGGCTCCCCGGTCAATGAGCAGTTCTTC. Translation gives CATSDGSPVNEQFF.

This clonotype was found a few times. V and J are TRBV4-3 and TRBJ2-6; D possibly matches TRBD1 or TRBD2 (6 bases each). The V gene's germline CDR1 is LGHNA and CDR2 YSLEER. V was shortened by 1 base and J by 4 bases, with 17 bases between the two germline ends. CDR3 length: 18 residues. CDR3 nucleotide sequence: TGCGCCAGCAGCCAAGTCTTAGGGGGGTTCGCGGGGGCCAACGTCCTGACTTTC. Translation gives CASSQVLGGFAGANVLTF.

The rearrangement joins TRBV6-5 to TRBJ2-3, with a weak D call TRBD1 (6 bases). Germline V gene lookup returns CDR1 MNHEY and CDR2 SVGAGI. Trimming took 3 bases from V and 5 from J, leaving 18 bases between them. The CDR3 spans 16 residues. CDR3: CASSYGGENRVDTQYF. CDR3 coding DNA: TGTGCCAGCAGTTATGGGGGCGAAAATCGGGTAGATACGCAGTATTTT.

As concerns this clonotype: At one end the junction does not follow the germline gene, possibly because of a read error. The rearrangement joins TRBV25-1 to TRBJ1-2; D unresolved. The CDR3 extends over 13 amino acids. From germline, CDR1 is MGHDK and CDR2 SYGVNS. CDR3 protein: CASSVVGYGKLFF. The DNA of the CDR3 is TGTGCCAGCAGTGTAGTAGGATACGGGAAACTGTTTTTC.

This clonotype was counted only a few times. The V gene is TRBV5-1, the J gene TRBJ2-7; no clear D gene. Trimming shortened V by 5 bases and J by 0 bases, and 15 bases separated the two germline ends. Germline CDR1 SGHRS, CDR2 YFSETQ. The CDR3 covers 15 residues. CDR3 coding DNA: TGCGCCAGCAGTTTTGACACCCAAAGCTCCTACGAGCAGTACTTC. Translated, it gives CASSFDTQSSYEQYF.

The chain employs TRBV11-1 and TRBJ2-5; 10 nucleotides line up with TRBD2. The J segment lost 5 bases and the V segment lost 5 bases, leaving 17 bases of the junction unmatched. Germline V gives CDR1 SGHAT, CDR2 FQDESV (reference sequence). CDR3 length equals 18 residues. The chain's CDR3 is CASSPDRSLAGVGETQYF. CDR3 sequence (DNA): TGTGCCAGCAGCCCGGACAGAAGTCTAGCGGGAGTAGGGGAGACCCAGTACTTC.

This clonotype was observed a handful of times. J is TRBJ2-1 and V is TRBV28, with D possibly matching TRBD1 (5 bases). Germline lookup yields CDR1 MDHEN and CDR2 SYDVKM. Trimming left V 7 bases short and J 8 bases short, with 18 bases between. The CDR3 loop spans 14 amino acids. CDR3 protein: CASNQGPPIDEQFF. As DNA, the CDR3 is TGTGCCAGCAACCAGGGTCCCCCAATCGATGAGCAGTTCTTC.

V gene TRBV20-1 combines with J gene TRBJ2-7; 12 positions match TRBD1. This CDR3 spans 15 amino acids. With V trimmed by 4 bases and J by 7 bases, 11 bases remained unmatched. The germline gives CDR1 DFQATT, CDR2 SNEGSKA (reference sequence). This CDR3 is CSATSPGQGAGEQYF. Here the CDR3 DNA reads TGCAGTGCTACCAGTCCGGGACAGGGGGCGGGAGAGCAGTACTTC.

This chain uses TRBV5-1 with TRBJ2-1, with 11 bases aligning to TRBD2. Germline CDR1 reads SGHRS; CDR2 reads YFSETQ. The CDR3 contains 16 residues. The junction had 7 bases not matched to a gene; V was cut back by 3 bases and J by 5 bases. CDR3 loop: CASSSVAGGPHNEQFF. The CDR3 DNA follows: TGCGCCAGCAGCTCGGTAGCGGGAGGGCCACACAATGAGCAGTTCTTC.

Many counts were recorded for this clonotype. The chain is built from TRBV28 and TRBJ2-7, with a weak D call TRBD2 (5 bases). The CDR3 has 15 residues. Per germline, CDR1 MDHEN and CDR2 SYDVKM. V lost 5 bases and J lost 0, with 14 bases in between. For the CDR3, the DNA is TGTGCCAGCAGTACCCGGACGGGAAACTCCTACGAGCAGTACTTC. It is translated as CASSTRTGNSYEQYF. Variable domain in full (rest from reference TRBV28 and TRBJ2-7): DVKVTQSSRYLVKRTGEKVFLECVQDMDHENMFWYRQDPGLGLRLIYFSYDVKMKEKGDIPEGYSVSREKKERFSLILESASTNQTSMYLCASSTRTGNSYEQYFGPGTRLTVT.

The chain links TRBV6-1 to TRBJ2-1; TRBD2 matches 9 bases. V trimming: 7 bases; J trimming: 6 bases; junction bases outside the gene matches: 10. Germline V gives CDR1 MNHNS, CDR2 SASEGT. CDR3 size: 15 residues. CDR3 DNA sequence: TGTGCCAGCACCAGGACTAGCGAGCCATCCAATGAGCAGTTCTTC. Translating it yields CASTRTSEPSNEQFF.

The chain joins TRBV24-1 to TRBJ2-2; the match to TRBD1 covers 11 bases. Germline trimming cut 3 bases from V and 5 bases from J; bases unmatched to any gene: 7. The germline V gene encodes CDR1 KGHDR and CDR2 SFDVKD. The CDR3 is made up of 17 amino acids. The CDR3 DNA is TGTGCCACCAGTGATCCTCTGGGACAGGGGGTGACCGGGGAGCTGTTTTTT. The encoded protein is CATSDPLGQGVTGELFF.

The chain joins TRBV9 to TRBJ2-3, with TRBD2 matching over 10 bases. Germline CDR1 SGDLS, CDR2 YYNGEE. The length of the CDR3 is 14 residues. The V and J ends lost 4 bases and 14 bases, in that order; junction bases with no gene match: 13. The CDR3 DNA sequence: TGTGCCAGCAGCCCTGAGACTAGCGGGTCTTCGTGGTATTTT. It specifies CASSPETSGSSWYF.

V is TRBV5-1 and J is TRBJ2-7; the D gene could be TRBD1 or TRBD2 (5 bases each). Looked up from germline, CDR1 is SGHRS and CDR2 is YFSETQ. The CDR3 runs to 12 residues. Trimming removed 8 bases from V and 5 bases from J, with 14 bases in between. DNA for the CDR3: TGCGCCAGTCGGGACGAAATAGACGAGCAGTACTTC. This gives the protein CASRDEIDEQYF.

This clonotype was picked up a small number of times. The chain links TRBV4-3 to TRBJ1-6, with 9 bases fitting TRBD1. V shed 1 base, J shed 7 bases, and the junction held 8 bases outside the gene matches. Per the germline V gene, CDR1 is LGHNA and CDR2 is YSLEER. The CDR3 loop spans 17 amino acids. The CDR3 spells CASSQGATGTGNSPLHF. The CDR3 bases are TGCGCCAGCAGCCAAGGGGCAACCGGGACAGGGAATTCACCCCTCCACTTT.

The chain is built from TRBV6-5 and TRBJ2-1, with a weak D call TRBD1 (6 bases). V lost 0 bases to trimming and J lost 8 bases, with 14 bases between them. The CDR3 extends over 15 amino acids. Germline V gene data show CDR1 as MNHEY and CDR2 as SVGAGI. The CDR3 bases are TGTGCCAGCAGTTACTCGACACAGGGTGGAGATGAGCAGTTCTTC. The encoded protein is CASSYSTQGGDEQFF.

The rearrangement joins TRBV5-4 to TRBJ2-7; the D gene could be TRBD1 or TRBD2 (5 bases each). CDR3 length equals 15 residues. Germline CDR1 reads SGHNT; CDR2 reads YYREEE (reference sequence). Between the trimmed V and J ends, which lost 5 bases and 3 bases, there was a span of 18 bases. CDR3 sequence reads: CASRRPGGRDYEQYF. CDR3 DNA: TGTGCCAGCAGACGACCCGGAGGCAGGGACTACGAGCAGTACTTC.

This clonotype was found a few times. This sequence joins TRBV7-6 and TRBJ2-7, with D perhaps TRBD2 (6 bases). CDR3 length: 14 amino acids. V was trimmed by 3 bases and J by 2 bases, leaving 11 bases between them. Per germline, CDR1 SGHVS and CDR2 FNYEAQ. The CDR3 DNA follows: TGTGCCAGCAGCTTTGGGACTGATACCTACGAGCAGTACTTC. It translates to CASSFGTDTYEQYF.

This clonotype was counted many times. This chain links TRBV5-4 with TRBJ2-3, with 10 positions matching TRBD2. In germline, CDR1 is SGHNT, CDR2 YYREEE (reference sequence). This CDR3 has 17 residues. Trimming removed 4 bases from V and 3 bases from J; junction bases left unmatched: 11. The CDR3 region is CASSLKYLAGETDTQYF. CDR3 in DNA: TGTGCCAGCAGCCTAAAATATCTAGCGGGAGAGACAGATACGCAGTATTTT.

This clonotype was observed at least ten times. V and J are TRBV27 and TRBJ2-7; 11 bases map to TRBD2. The CDR3 sequence is 14 residues long. CDR1 MNHEY and CDR2 SMNVEV come from the germline V gene (reference sequence). The V and J ends lost 3 bases and 3 bases, in that order; junction bases with no gene match: 1. The CDR3 region has the DNA TGTGCCAGCAGTTTTAGCGGGAGGGTCTACGAGCAGTACTTC. This codes for CASSFSGRVYEQYF.

This clonotype appeared a single time. The gene calls are TRBV20-1 and TRBJ2-1; 13 bases line up with TRBD2. CDR3 length: 14 residues. V dropped 7 bases and J dropped 7; count of bases not matched to a gene: 7. The germline CDR1 and CDR2 sequences are DFQATT and SNEGSKA (reference sequence). The DNA for the CDR3 is TGCAGTGTCCCGACTAGCGGGAGGCGGAATGAGCAGTTCTTC. Encoded protein: CSVPTSGRRNEQFF.

This clonotype was picked up many times. The rearrangement joins TRBV12-3 or TRBV12-4 to TRBJ2-7; unclear D gene. This CDR3 contains 14 residues. Trimming took off 6 bases at V and 1 base at J, with 13 bases between the two ends. CDR3 sequence reads: CASSAFEASYEQYF. Here the CDR3 DNA reads TGTGCCAGCAGCGCATTCGAGGCTTCCTACGAGCAGTACTTC.